Reported below is one TCR beta chain. What it binds is unknown. The table came from immunoSEQ multiplex PCR; TCRdb's copy has only in-frame clones and leaves some out. The sample lists 5,500 to 7,000 clones; over 75% were seen once. This specimen comes from a study of immune cell composition in non-small cell lung cancer. Across the study: Tumours were mainly lung adenocarcinoma or squamous cell carcinoma.

Study-wide points: It was not proven that tumour-reactive clones equal dominant tumour-associated clones.

V lost 4 bases and J lost 4, with 7 bases in between. CDR1 is KGHSH and CDR2 is LQKENI in the germline V gene. This CDR3 has 12 amino acids. The sequencing sample was made of lung tumor tissue. This TCR was sampled from a human donor with non-small cell lung cancer. The chain is built from TRBV18 and TRBJ1-2; D not certain. The CDR3 loop is CASSRELYGYTF. DNA for the CDR3: TGTGCCAGCTCACGGGAGCTCTATGGCTACACCTTC.